This T cell receptor (beta chain) is drawn from a study of OX40 agonist ivuxolimab in advanced cancers. Study summary: It was permissible to have had prior anti-PD-1, anti-PD-L1 or anti-CTLA-4 therapy, and about 40% had some. General study points: Partial responders receiving 0.1-3.0 mg/kg showed among the lowest clonal expansion. Some nonresponders likewise displayed low normalized T-cell clonal expansion.

Collection of blood occurred at baseline, at cycle 4 day 1, and at cycle 7 day 1. Sequenced by immunoSEQ multiplex PCR; TCRdb stores in-frame clones only, minus some. Among roughly 79,000 clones, 84% were seen once, and the ten largest hold 0.45% to 0.6%. A remark on this clone: Antigen unknown.

Source: CD4+ or CD8+ T cells sorted from blood, taken in a trial of the OX40 agonist ivuxolimab. The clonotype comes from an adult with an advanced solid tumor such as melanoma, head and neck, liver or kidney cancer.

DNA for the CDR3: TGTGCCAGCAGCTTAAGCGGGGAGTACACCGGGGAGCTGTTTTTT. Protein: CASSLSGEYTGELFF. The chain couples TRBV7-3 to TRBJ2-2; D is possibly TRBD2 (6 bases). CDR1 and CDR2 from the germline V gene are SGHTA and FQGTGA. Trimming stripped 1 base from V and 3 bases from J, with 9 bases between. CDR3 length: 15 amino acids. The full variable domain, in which reference TRBV7-3 and TRBJ2-2 provide the parts outside the CDR3, is GAGVSQTPSNKVTEKGKYVELRCDPISGHTALYWYRQSLGQGPEFLIYFQGTGAADDSGLPNDRFFAVRPEGSVSTLKIQRTERGDSAVYLCASSLSGEYTGELFFGEGSRLTVL.